The clone carrying this TCR beta chain was found once. The antigen is unknown. The V gene lost 2 bases and the J gene lost 0 bases, with 6 bases spanning the gap. In germline, CDR1 is MDHEN, CDR2 SYDVKM. The CDR3 totals 14 residues. This sample is drawn from a study of T cell responses to AZD1222 COVID-19 vaccine. Study observations and caveats: No day 14 peak samples; only post-peak repertoires were characterized. Baseline serology detected seropositivity in only a handful of AZD1222 recipients. Nearly half of spike-specific TCRs reportedly target unmutated variant regions.

The protocol was immunoSEQ multiplex PCR, while the TCRdb copy is restricted to in-frame clones and leaves out a portion. The sample holds 250,000 to 300,000 clones, 94% seen once. Second-dose schedules of about 4 or about 12 weeks were combined. The source is an adult who received the AZD1222 COVID-19 vaccine. Here the sequenced sample was peripheral blood, taken 28 days after the second AZD1222 dose. The chain uses TRBV28 and TRBJ2-3, with D unresolved. The CDR3 DNA sequence: TGTGCCAGCAGTTTAGCCGACAGCACAGATACGCAGTATTTT. Protein: CASSLADSTDTQYF. The full variable domain, with the rest looked up from reference TRBV28 and TRBJ2-3, is DVKVTQSSRYLVKRTGEKVFLECVQDMDHENMFWYRQDPGLGLRLIYFSYDVKMKEKGDIPEGYSVSREKKERFSLILESASTNQTSMYLCASSLADSTDTQYFGPGTRLTVL.